The sequence of this T cell receptor beta chain was determined in a study of response to subunit inactivated influenza vaccine. Notes on the study in general: A suggestion made by the authors is that each seasonal influenza vaccination recruits few new T cells.

This CDR3 comprises 16 residues. The trim removed 7 bases at V and 4 bases at J, leaving 12 bases unmatched. This clonotype was seen repeatedly, ten times or more. The antigen is not known. TCRdb processed the RT-PCR reads anew with MiXCR; each CDR3 protein has one entry. The data show more than 200,000 distinct CDR3 sequences, more than 9% seen once. This TCR was sampled from a man aged 45 to 65 who received an inactivated influenza vaccine. The chain carries TRBV12-3 or TRBV12-4 and TRBJ2-1, with 8 bases identical to TRBD1. Specimen: non-naive T cells sorted from PBMCs, collected 14 days before vaccination. CDR3 region: CASTLTGGLPYNEQFF. CDR3 nucleotides: TGTGCCAGCACTCTTACAGGGGGGCTGCCGTACAATGAGCAGTTCTTC.